This TCR beta chain was captured by sequencing in a study of a mutant IDH1 vaccine in newly diagnosed glioma. The wider study: Patients received eight vaccinations in weeks 1, 3, 5, 7, 11, 15, 19, 23. Vaccines began 4-6 weeks after radiotherapy alone, or with temozolomide cycles. Of treated patients, around 62% were men and approximately 40% women, averaging 40.4 years. Earlier treatment was radiotherapy, temozolomide, or both, with most getting both.

Comments on this clone: Antigen unknown.

This table comes from immunoSEQ multiplex PCR, and its TCRdb copy is limited to in-frame clones, with some not included. The repertoire consists of around 54,000 clones, with 75% to 90% occurring once and the leading ten covering under 1.5%. Trimming took off 1 base at V and 5 bases at J, with 15 bases between the two ends. Germline V gene lookup returns CDR1 MGHRA and CDR2 YSYEKL. The CDR3 covers 16 residues. Time point here: week 23, last vaccination. Vaccine doses each comprised 300 ug of mutant IDH1 20-mer peptide, with topical imiquimod. The specimen was PBMCs, collected from a glioma patient whose treatment included an IDH1 peptide vaccine. The rearrangement joins TRBV4-1 to TRBJ1-5; weak D call: TRBD1 (5 bases). The receptor's source is a man in his forties with glioma. CDR3 amino acids: CASSQVLRGPHQPQHF. The CDR3 DNA follows: TGCGCCAGCAGCCAAGTCTTACGGGGACCCCATCAGCCCCAGCATTTT.